Included here is one TCR beta chain sequence, with context. Its antigen is as yet unknown. This record comes from a study of cytomegalovirus exposure and HLA in healthy donors. Study findings and constraints: Analyzed later, association rates of TCRs varied across HLA loci, with DRB1 most and HLA-C fewest. A later analysis showed HLA-associated TCR beta chains outstripping equally common others in clonal expansion.

The V gene end was trimmed by 4 bases and the J gene end by 10 bases; junction bases not matched to a gene: 12. CDR1 is SGHTS, CDR2 YDEGEE, per germline. CDR3 length: 16 residues. Primers: 60 Vbeta forward and 13 Jbeta reverse. Generated by immunoSEQ multiplex PCR, the TCRdb table keeps only in-frame clones and is missing some. The table has approximately 190,000 clones, approximately 79% seen once. The TCR originated in a middle-aged man in good health and CMV-seropositive. The chain employs TRBV5-8 and TRBJ1-6, with 9 bases identical to TRBD1. Sequenced input: PBMCs. The CDR3 bases are TGTGCCAGCAGCCACCGGAAGGGGACAGGGAGGTCACCCCTCCACTTT. It is translated as CASSHRKGTGRSPLHF.